Each of the 13 T cell receptor beta chains below was sequenced from the same sample in a study of T cell changes during pregnancy in multiple sclerosis. Data came from immunoSEQ multiplex PCR; TCRdb stores just in-frame clones and leaves some out. Seen here are 85,000 to 130,000 clones, roughly nine tenths observed once, and the top ten hold more than 0.95%. This specimen was peripheral blood, taken in the second trimester of pregnancy. The receptors shown here come from a female donor with multiple sclerosis, enrolled in a pregnancy study.

The V and J genes are TRBV28 and TRBJ2-3; TRBD2 agrees at 12 bases. Germline V CDR1 and CDR2: MDHEN, SYDVKM. V lost 2 bases, J lost 2 bases, and 8 bases stayed unmatched. This CDR3 has 18 amino acids. The CDR3, as DNA: TGTGCCAGCAGTTTAGCTAGCGGGGGGGTTCACCTCACAGATACGCAGTATTTT. The encoded protein is CASSLASGGVHLTDTQYF.

The rearrangement links TRBV21-1 to TRBJ2-3; no DNA check was done on the table's D call, TRBD2. TRBV21-1 is noted as a pseudogene. The CDR3 contains 16 residues. The CDR3 region has the DNA TGTGCCAGCAAGGGGGGGAGTAGCGGGGCCACAGATACGCAGTATTTT. Amino acid sequence: CASKGGSSGATDTQYF.

This clone has more than one count but fewer than ten. The gene calls are TRBV30 and TRBJ1-1; no definite D call. V shed 0 bases and J shed 4 bases, with 9 bases lying between them. The CDR3 loop spans 13 amino acids. The germline V gene encodes CDR1 GTSNPN and CDR2 SVGIG (reference sequence). CDR3 residues: CAWSVLIGTEAFF. The CDR3 nucleotides read TGTGCCTGGAGTGTTCTTATCGGCACTGAAGCTTTCTTT.

CDR3 sequence: CASSIGTGGGQTQYF. CDR3 coding DNA: TGTGCCAGTAGTATCGGGACAGGGGGCGGGCAGACCCAGTACTTC. The rearrangement joins TRBV19 to TRBJ2-5; 12 bases align to TRBD1. Germline trimming cut 3 bases from V and 6 bases from J; bases unmatched to any gene: 5. This CDR3 is 15 amino acids long. Germline assignment: CDR1 LNHDA and CDR2 SQIVND (reference sequence).

The chain combines TRBV7-2 with TRBJ1-2; D ambiguous. Germline values: CDR1 SGHTA, CDR2 FQGNSA. V was trimmed by 3 bases and J by 6 bases, leaving 5 bases between them. This CDR3 comprises 11 residues. CDR3 bases: TGTGCCAGCAGCTTGGGCGATGGCTACACCTTC. Translation: CASSLGDGYTF. Full variable domain (rest looked up from reference TRBV7-2 and TRBJ1-2): GAGVSQSPSNKVTEKGKDVELRCDPISGHTALYWYRQSLGQGLEFLIYFQGNSAPDKSGLPSDRFSAERTGGSVSTLTIQRTQQEDSAVYLCASSLGDGYTFGSGTRLTVV.

In DNA form, the CDR3 reads TGTGCCAGCAGCCTTTCAATAGGACAGACCTACGAGCAGTACTTC. This encodes CASSLSIGQTYEQYF. The rearrangement joins TRBV13 to TRBJ2-7, with a tentative D call TRBD1 (6 bases). The germline V gene encodes CDR1 PRHDT and CDR2 FYEKMQ (reference sequence). Trimming took off 5 bases at V and 2 bases at J, with 16 bases between the two ends. The CDR3 totals 15 residues.

V and J are TRBV30 and TRBJ2-5, with TRBD2 matching 13 bases. This CDR3 is built from 15 residues. The junction had 4 bases not matched to a gene; V was cut back by 2 bases and J by 4 bases. Germline CDR1 and CDR2: GTSNPN and SVGIG (reference sequence). The CDR3 DNA is TGTGCCTGGAGTCGACTAGCGGGGGGCGGAGAGACCCAGTACTTC. It encodes CAWSRLAGGGETQYF. Full variable domain (outside the CDR3, taken from reference TRBV30 and TRBJ2-5): SQTIHQWPATLVQPVGSPLSLECTVEGTSNPNLYWYRQAAGRGLQLLFYSVGIGQISSEVPQNLSASRPQDRQFILSSKKLLLSDSGFYLCAWSRLAGGGETQYFGPGTRLLVL.

This chain uses TRBV28 with TRBJ1-2; 8 bases align to TRBD1. This CDR3 is built from 15 residues. V shed 2 bases, J shed 4 bases, and the junction held 6 bases outside the gene matches. CDR1 is MDHEN and CDR2 is SYDVKM in the germline V gene. The DNA of the CDR3 is TGTGCCAGCAGTTTAAGGGGACAGGAGGTCTATGGCTACACCTTC. It specifies CASSLRGQEVYGYTF.

V gene TRBV6-1 combines with J gene TRBJ1-4; the D gene is possibly TRBD1 (5 bases). The length of the CDR3 is 13 residues. From germline, CDR1 is MNHNS and CDR2 SASEGT. Trimming removed 4 bases from V and 8 bases from J, with 11 bases in between. The DNA of the CDR3 is TGTGCCAGCAGTGCCAGGGTGGAAGAAAAACTGTTTTTT. Translated: CASSARVEEKLFF.

The rearrangement links TRBV7-6 to TRBJ2-1; weak D call: TRBD2 (6 bases). The V gene's germline CDR1 is SGHVS and CDR2 FNYEAQ. Trimming shortened V by 0 bases and J by 5 bases, and 8 bases separated the two germline ends. The CDR3 is 14 amino acids. The DNA for the CDR3 is TGTGCCAGCAGCTTAGCTGGGGGGAACAATGAGCAGTTCTTC. Amino acids: CASSLAGGNNEQFF.

The chain has TRBV19 and TRBJ1-3, with 9 bases aligning to TRBD1. Germline CDR1 reads LNHDA; CDR2 reads SQIVND (reference sequence). This CDR3 has 16 residues. V shed 6 bases and J 3 bases; nucleotides not matched to a gene: 9. Here the CDR3 DNA reads TGTGCCAGTAGGCGGGCACAGGGGGCGATTGGAAACACCATATATTTT. Translation gives CASRRAQGAIGNTIYF.

CDR3 region: CASSWAGGWAYGYTF. The CDR3 region has the DNA TGTGCCAGCAGCTGGGCAGGGGGCTGGGCCTATGGCTACACCTTC. The rearrangement uses TRBV5-5 and TRBJ1-2, with 8 bases that match TRBD1. The CDR3 runs 15 residues. J lost 4 bases, V lost 3 bases, and 8 bases had no gene match. Per germline, CDR1 SGHKS and CDR2 YYEKEE (reference sequence).

The chain uses TRBV9 and TRBJ2-1; no firm D call. CDR1 SGDLS and CDR2 YYNGEE come from the germline V gene. This CDR3 comprises 16 residues. Trimming cost V 0 bases and J 0 bases, with 10 bases left between them. The CDR3 DNA is TGTGCCAGCAGCGTAGGGCAGCGTAGCTCCTACAATGAGCAGTTCTTC. It codes for CASSVGQRSSYNEQFF.